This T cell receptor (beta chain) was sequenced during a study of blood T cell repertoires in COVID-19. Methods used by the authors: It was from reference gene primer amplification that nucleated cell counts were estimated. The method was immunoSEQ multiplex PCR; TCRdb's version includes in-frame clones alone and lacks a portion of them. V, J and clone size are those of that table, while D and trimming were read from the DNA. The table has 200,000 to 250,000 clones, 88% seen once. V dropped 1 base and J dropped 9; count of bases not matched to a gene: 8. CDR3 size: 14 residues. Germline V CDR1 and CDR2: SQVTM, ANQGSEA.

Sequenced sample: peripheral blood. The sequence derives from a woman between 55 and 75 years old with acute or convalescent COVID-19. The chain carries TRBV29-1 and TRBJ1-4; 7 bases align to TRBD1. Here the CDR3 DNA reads TGCAGCGTTGAAGGAGGGGGCCGCCTGAAAAAACTGTTTTTT. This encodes CSVEGGGRLKKLFF.